Here is one T cell receptor (beta chain) with its context. These data come from a study of blood T cell repertoires in COVID-19. Study overall: Samples of COVID-19 (acute and convalescent) were obtained from the United States, Italy and Spain. Nucleic acid was either cDNA or gDNA, and it came from T cells, B-cell-depleted T cells, or PBMCs.

The V end was cut by 5 bases, the J end by 4 bases, with 8 bases between. CDR1 is LGHDT and CDR2 is YNNKEL in the germline V gene (reference sequence). The CDR3 runs to 12 residues. Methods used by the authors: Estimates of nucleated cell counts were drawn from the amplification of reference gene primers. Method: immunoSEQ multiplex PCR; TCRdb's copy keeps in-frame clones and lacks some. V, J and clone size derive from that table, while D and trimming were established from the DNA sequence. The sample consists of hundreds of thousands of clones, 75% to 85% of them appearing once. The sequenced material came from peripheral blood. This receptor was taken from a woman in her fifties or sixties with acute or convalescent COVID-19. This chain links TRBV3-1 (or the pseudogene TRBV3-2) with TRBJ1-1, with a weak D call TRBD1 (5 bases). The CDR3 region is CASSGGVTEAFF. The CDR3 DNA reads TGTGCCAGCAGCGGGGGGGTCACTGAAGCTTTCTTT.